This T cell receptor (beta chain) stems from a study of cytomegalovirus exposure and HLA in healthy donors. This clone showed up just a few times. The germline gives CDR1 LNHDA, CDR2 SQIVND (reference sequence). Trimming shortened V by 3 bases and J by 3 bases, and 14 bases separated the two germline ends. The CDR3 is made up of 15 amino acids. The PCR used 60 Vbeta and 13 Jbeta primers. The assay was immunoSEQ multiplex PCR, and TCRdb's table has in-frame clones only and misses some. The sample includes around 80,000 clones, over 70% seen only once; the top ten take 5% to 7%. V usage is TRBV19 and J usage is TRBJ2-5; D is undetermined. The sequenced sample consisted of PBMCs. The source of this sequence is a man aged 18 to 30 in good health and CMV-seropositive. The CDR3 region is CASSIYGSEEETQYF. As DNA, the CDR3 is TGTGCCAGTAGTATTTACGGCAGCGAAGAAGAGACCCAGTACTTC.